The clone carrying this T cell receptor beta chain was counted at least ten times. This specimen comes from a study of identical twins. TCRdb used MiXCR to reprocess the 5' RACE reads, holding one entry per CDR3 protein. This table holds some 660,000 distinct CDR3 sequences, 8% to 9% found once. CDR1 SGDLS and CDR2 YYNGEE come from the germline V gene. The CDR3 is 16 residues long. Trimming removed 3 bases from V and 1 base from J; junction bases left unmatched: 7. This same sample was also part of a study on yellow fever vaccine responses in identical twins.

J is TRBJ2-7 and V is TRBV9; the match to TRBD1 covers 10 bases. The sequencing input was PBMCs. The sequence came from a woman aged 18-30 years in good health. The CDR3 reads CASSAGRGQGSYEQYF. The CDR3 nucleotides read TGTGCCAGCAGCGCTGGACGGGGACAGGGGTCCTACGAGCAGTACTTC.